A single sample gave rise to the 22 T cell receptor beta chains below, sequenced in a study of cytomegalovirus exposure and HLA in healthy donors. PCR involved 60 Vbeta and 13 Jbeta primers. Sequenced by immunoSEQ multiplex PCR; TCRdb stores in-frame clones only, minus some. The sample gives fewer than 200,000 clones, approximately 73% of which show up once; roughly 1.5% is in the top ten. Input material: PBMCs. All receptors come from a man aged 50-59 years in good health and CMV-seronegative.

The chain is built from TRBV7-8 and TRBJ1-2; TRBD1 is a possible D gene (5 bases). V lost 3 bases to trimming and J lost 4 bases, with 18 bases between them. Germline loops: CDR1 SGHVS, CDR2 FQNEAQ. The CDR3 sequence is 16 residues long. In DNA form, the CDR3 reads TGTGCCAGCAGCTTCCGCCCCCCAGGGTTTACCTATGGCTACACCTTC. It translates to CASSFRPPGFTYGYTF.

As to this clone: The same CDR3 can be traced to other DNA sequences in this sample. The rearrangement links TRBV7-2 to TRBJ1-2, with 7 bases fitting TRBD1. Losses at the gene ends were 1 base for V and 4 bases for J; bases not matched to a gene: 3. The CDR3 sequence is 14 residues long. Germline assignment: CDR1 SGHTA and CDR2 FQGNSA. CDR3 bases: TGTGCCAGCAGCTTAGAAGGGGGCGGCTATGGCTACACCTTC. Residues: CASSLEGGGYGYTF.

This chain links TRBV9 with TRBJ1-4; 10 nucleotides match TRBD1. V shed 4 bases and J 0 bases; nucleotides not matched to a gene: 3. CDR3 size: 16 residues. CDR1 and CDR2 (germline): SGDLS, YYNGEE. In DNA form, the CDR3 reads TGTGCCAGCAGCTCCGGGACAGGGGCAACTAATGAAAAACTGTTTTTT. Translating gives CASSSGTGATNEKLFF.

CDR3 loop: CASSEASPRDQETQYF. The DNA for the CDR3 is TGTGCCAGCAGCGAAGCATCCCCGCGGGACCAAGAGACCCAGTACTTC. This chain joins TRBV21-1 and TRBJ2-5; TRBD2 is taken as the D call from the table, unchecked against the DNA. TRBV21-1 is a pseudogene. The CDR3 extends over 16 amino acids.

The chain employs TRBV28 and TRBJ1-5; 7 nucleotides match TRBD1. The CDR3 contains 13 residues. V lost 6 bases, J lost 6 bases, and 5 bases stayed unmatched. Per germline, CDR1 MDHEN and CDR2 SYDVKM. CDR3 DNA: TGTGCCAGCAGGCGACAGGGAGGTCAGCCCCAGCATTTT. Its translation: CASRRQGGQPQHF.

The rearrangement joins TRBV7-2 to TRBJ2-7; D remains unclear. The V gene lost 1 base and the J gene lost 2 bases, with 9 bases spanning the gap. Per the germline V gene, CDR1 is SGHTA and CDR2 is FQGNSA. There are 14 residues in the CDR3. The CDR3 loop reads CASSLDGEAYEQYF. The DNA of the CDR3 is TGTGCCAGCAGCTTAGACGGTGAGGCCTACGAGCAGTACTTC.

This clone has just a few counts. The chain has TRBV27 and TRBJ2-7, with 8 positions matching TRBD1. J was trimmed by 1 base and V by 2 bases; bases with no gene match: 4. The CDR3 runs 15 residues. Germline CDR1 is MNHEY and CDR2 is SMNVEV (reference sequence). Here the CDR3 reads CASSLQGARSYEQYF. The CDR3 coding sequence is TGTGCCAGCAGTTTACAGGGGGCAAGATCCTACGAGCAGTACTTC.

Only a few counts were recorded for this clone. CDR3: CASSLWQDGYTF. DNA for the CDR3: TGTGCCAGCAGCCTCTGGCAAGATGGCTACACCTTC. This rearrangement joins TRBV5-8 to TRBJ1-2; D gene ambiguous. The length of the CDR3 is 12 residues. V was shortened by 4 bases and J by 6 bases, with 10 bases between the two germline ends. Germline CDR1 is SGHTS and CDR2 is YDEGEE.

CDR3 in amino acids: CASSILSGGSTDTQYF. The CDR3 DNA reads as TGTGCCAGCAGCATCCTGAGTGGGGGGAGCACAGATACGCAGTATTTT. The chain uses TRBV7-9 and TRBJ2-3; weak D call: TRBD2 (6 bases). Trimming removed 5 bases at V and 0 bases at J, with 15 bases between. This CDR3 has 16 residues. Germline values: CDR1 SEHNR, CDR2 FQNEAQ (reference sequence).

The CDR3 reads CASSPRTGDGRYEQYF. CDR3 sequence (DNA): TGTGCCAGCTCACCCCGGACAGGGGACGGCCGCTACGAGCAGTACTTC. The chain employs TRBV18 and TRBJ2-7; 9 positions match TRBD1. The CDR3 is 16 amino acids. Trimming cost V 3 bases and J 3 bases; bases outside gene matches: 9. The germline V gene encodes CDR1 KGHSH and CDR2 LQKENI.

The chain uses TRBV19 and TRBJ2-5; D unresolved. V was pared by 2 bases and J by 5 bases, with 9 bases between. The CDR3 is 13 amino acids. In germline, CDR1 is LNHDA, CDR2 SQIVND (reference sequence). DNA of the CDR3: TGTGCCAGTAGTATAACCCGGCGGGAGACCCAGTACTTC. As protein: CASSITRRETQYF.

This chain uses TRBV5-1 with TRBJ2-5; D is unclear. Trimming stripped 0 bases from V and 5 bases from J, with 5 bases between. CDR3 length: 12 amino acids. Germline V gene sequence: CDR1 SGHRS, CDR2 YFSETQ. CDR3 residues: CASSLGRETQYF. The CDR3 region has the DNA TGCGCCAGCAGCTTGGGGCGGGAGACCCAGTACTTC.

There are a few counts of this clone. The chain couples TRBV29-1 to TRBJ1-2; D call uncertain. CDR1 and CDR2 from the germline V gene are SQVTM and ANQGSEA. CDR3 length equals 12 residues. V lost 2 bases to trimming and J lost 8 bases, with 12 bases between them. The CDR3 sequence: CSVELFVKGYTF. CDR3 in DNA: TGCAGCGTTGAACTATTCGTAAAGGGCTACACCTTC.

This chain links TRBV6-1 with TRBJ2-3; 10 bases are shared with TRBD2. Per the germline V gene, CDR1 is MNHNS and CDR2 is SASEGT. V lost 2 bases to trimming and J lost 1 base; unmatched junction nucleotides: 9. The CDR3 sequence is 18 residues long. The CDR3 region is CASSESLTSGVGTDTQYF. In DNA, the CDR3 is TGTGCCAGCAGTGAATCCCTTACTAGCGGGGTCGGCACAGATACGCAGTATTTT.

The chain is built from TRBV5-1 and TRBJ2-2; D perhaps matches TRBD1 (6 bases). Germline CDR1 reads SGHRS; CDR2 reads YFSETQ. This CDR3 spans 15 amino acids. V was clipped by 4 bases and J by 1 base, with 11 bases between them. The CDR3 nucleotides read TGCGCCAGCAGCGCCGGGACACTGAACACCGGGGAGCTGTTTTTT. Translated, it gives CASSAGTLNTGELFF.

The rearrangement joins TRBV7-9 to TRBJ1-3, with TRBD1 as a possible D gene (6 bases). V was trimmed by 0 bases and J by 0 bases, leaving 15 bases between them. Germline CDR1 and CDR2: SEHNR and FQNEAQ (reference sequence). This CDR3 is 18 amino acids long. CDR3 DNA sequence: TGTGCCAGCAGCTTAGCCCGCACAGGGATCAACTCTGGAAACACCATATATTTT. This encodes CASSLARTGINSGNTIYF.

This clone occurred a few times. V usage is TRBV4-1 and J usage is TRBJ1-4, with D unclear. Per the germline V gene, CDR1 is MGHRA and CDR2 is YSYEKL. V was pared by 1 base and J by 11 bases, with 17 bases between. The CDR3 totals 15 residues. CDR3 nucleotides: TGCGCCAGCAGCCAAGTGTTAGTTTTGGAGGGCAAACTGTTTTTT. This sequence encodes CASSQVLVLEGKLFF.

The chain has TRBV27 and TRBJ1-4, with D hard to call. The CDR3 runs to 18 residues. Trimming left V 5 bases short and J 0 bases short, with 19 bases between. Germline loops: CDR1 MNHEY, CDR2 SMNVEV (reference sequence). The CDR3 region has the DNA TGTGCCAGCAGTCCCCTACGCGGGAGACTGACAACTAATGAAAAACTGTTTTTT. It encodes CASSPLRGRLTTNEKLFF.

The J gene is TRBJ2-5, the V gene TRBV18, with 8 bases identical to TRBD1. V trimming: 3 bases; J trimming: 5 bases; junction bases outside the gene matches: 14. The CDR3 runs to 17 residues. The germline V gene has CDR1 KGHSH and CDR2 LQKENI. The CDR3 DNA reads TGTGCCAGCTCACCTGACCTGGGGACAGGTGGTCGGGAGACCCAGTACTTC. Translation: CASSPDLGTGGRETQYF.

This chain uses TRBV27 with TRBJ1-2; 7 nucleotides match TRBD1. The CDR3 is 14 amino acids. V lost 2 bases and J lost 2; bases outside the gene matches: 2. Germline V CDR1 and CDR2: MNHEY, SMNVEV (reference sequence). The CDR3 coding sequence is TGTGCCAGCAGTTTAGTCAGGGGGAACTATGGCTACACCTTC. Its translation: CASSLVRGNYGYTF.

This clone has a single count. This sequence joins TRBV19 and TRBJ2-6; D ambiguous. Germline CDR1 LNHDA, CDR2 SQIVND (reference sequence). V lost 1 base to trimming and J lost 4 bases, with 8 bases between them. This CDR3 comprises 15 residues. CDR3 nucleotides: TGTGCCAGTAGTATAGTACGCCTAGGGGCCAACGTCCTGACTTTC. Translated, it gives CASSIVRLGANVLTF.

The V gene is TRBV5-4, the J gene TRBJ1-2; the D gene is possibly TRBD1 (6 bases). Trimming took off 2 bases at V and 6 bases at J, with 17 bases between the two ends. From germline, CDR1 is SGHNT and CDR2 YYREEE (reference sequence). This CDR3 contains 15 residues. This chain's CDR3 is CASSFRTMGADGYTF. In DNA, the CDR3 is TGTGCCAGCAGCTTTAGGACAATGGGGGCAGATGGCTACACCTTC.